One sample yielded the 4 T cell receptor beta chains listed below, sequenced in a study of OX40 agonist ivuxolimab in advanced cancers. Method: immunoSEQ multiplex PCR; TCRdb's copy keeps in-frame clones and lacks some. The table lists 56,000 or so clones, about four fifths of them singletons. The input for sequencing was CD4+ or CD8+ T cells sorted from blood, taken in a trial of the OX40 agonist ivuxolimab. Receptors originate from an adult with an advanced solid tumor such as melanoma, head and neck, liver or kidney cancer.

The chain links TRBV6-1 to TRBJ2-1, with 8 bases fitting TRBD2. V dropped 7 bases and J dropped 6; count of bases not matched to a gene: 11. The CDR3 runs to 15 residues. From germline, CDR1 is MNHNS and CDR2 SASEGT. The CDR3 nucleotides read TGTGCCAGCAAGTCCGGGCTAGCGGGTATCAATGAGCAGTTCTTC. Translated, it gives CASKSGLAGINEQFF.

This chain connects TRBV23-1 to TRBJ1-1; D remains unclear. TRBV23-1 is known as an ORF, though its function is uncertain. This CDR3 spans 10 amino acids. V lost 10 bases and J lost 2, with 5 bases in between. The CDR3 sequence is CANPNTEAFF. DNA of the CDR3: TGCGCCAACCCTAACACTGAAGCTTTCTTT.

This clone came up a few times. As DNA, the CDR3 is TGTGCCAGCAGCCAAGATGAAGATCAGCCCCAGCATTTT. Encoded protein: CASSQDEDQPQHF. The V and J genes are TRBV4-2 and TRBJ1-5; D gene ambiguous. Trimming pared 0 bases from V and 5 bases from J, leaving 5 bases between. Germline CDR1 and CDR2: LGHNA and YNFKEQ. The CDR3 is 13 amino acids.

The rearrangement joins TRBV19 to TRBJ1-1; D is unclear. The V end was cut by 5 bases, the J end by 2 bases, with 12 bases between. The length of the CDR3 is 14 residues. From germline, CDR1 is LNHDA and CDR2 SQIVND (reference sequence). CDR3 residues: CASSWLETNTEAFF. Written as DNA, the CDR3 is TGTGCCAGTAGTTGGTTAGAAACAAACACTGAAGCTTTCTTT.